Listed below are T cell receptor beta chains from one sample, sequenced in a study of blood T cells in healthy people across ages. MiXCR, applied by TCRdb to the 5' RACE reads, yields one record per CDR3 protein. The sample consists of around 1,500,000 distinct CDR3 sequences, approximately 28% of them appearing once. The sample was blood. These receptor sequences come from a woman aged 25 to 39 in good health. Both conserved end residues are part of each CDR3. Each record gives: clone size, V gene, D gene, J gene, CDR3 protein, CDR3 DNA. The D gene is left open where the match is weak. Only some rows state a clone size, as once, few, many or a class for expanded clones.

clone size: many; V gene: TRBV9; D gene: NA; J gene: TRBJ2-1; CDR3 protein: CASSGKQAGGNNEQFF; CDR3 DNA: TGTGCCAGCAGCGGGAAGCAGGCTGGGGGTAACAATGAGCAGTTCTTC
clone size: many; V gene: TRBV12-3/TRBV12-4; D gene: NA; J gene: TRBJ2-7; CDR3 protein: CASSSGDRRGNYEQYF; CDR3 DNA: TGTGCCAGCAGTTCCGGCGATAGAAGGGGAAATTACGAGCAGTACTTC
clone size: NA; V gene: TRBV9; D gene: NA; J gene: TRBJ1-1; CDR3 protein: CASSAGGRTNTEAFF; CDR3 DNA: TGTGCCAGCAGCGCGGGAGGACGTACGAACACTGAAGCTTTCTTT
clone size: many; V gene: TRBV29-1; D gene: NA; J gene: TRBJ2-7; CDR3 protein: CSVEGLRGTYEQYF; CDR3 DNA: TGCAGCGTTGAAGGCTTGCGGGGTACTTACGAGCAGTACTTC
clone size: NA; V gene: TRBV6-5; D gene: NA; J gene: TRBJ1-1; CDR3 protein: CASSYGQLGADEAFF; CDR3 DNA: TGTGCCAGCAGTTACGGTCAGTTGGGGGCGGATGAAGCTTTCTTT
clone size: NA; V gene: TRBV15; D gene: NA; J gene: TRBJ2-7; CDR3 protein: CAASSDAGEYSYEQYF; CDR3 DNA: TGTGCCGCCAGCAGTGATGCAGGGGAGTACTCCTACGAGCAGTACTTC
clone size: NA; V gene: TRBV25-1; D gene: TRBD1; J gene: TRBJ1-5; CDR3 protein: CASSELGDRDQPQHF; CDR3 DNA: TGTGCCAGCAGTGAATTAGGGGACAGGGATCAGCCCCAGCATTTT
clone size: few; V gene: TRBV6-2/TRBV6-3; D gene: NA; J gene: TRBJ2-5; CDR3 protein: CASSRPNRQETQYF; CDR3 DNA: TGTGCCAGCAGCCGCCCGAACAGGCAAGAGACCCAGTACTTC
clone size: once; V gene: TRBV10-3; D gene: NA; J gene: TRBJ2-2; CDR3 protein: CAISEGWGANGELFF; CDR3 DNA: TGTGCCATCAGTGAGGGTTGGGGGGCCAACGGGGAGCTGTTTTTT
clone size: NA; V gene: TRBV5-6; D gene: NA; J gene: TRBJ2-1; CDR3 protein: CASSLDRGYYSEQFF; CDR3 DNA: TGTGCCAGCAGCTTGGATAGAGGTTACTACAGTGAGCAGTTCTTC
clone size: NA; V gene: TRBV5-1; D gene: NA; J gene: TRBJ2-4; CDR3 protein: CASSPTSDTQAKNIQYF; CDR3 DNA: TGCGCCAGCAGCCCTACCAGCGACACTCAAGCCAAAAACATTCAGTACTTC
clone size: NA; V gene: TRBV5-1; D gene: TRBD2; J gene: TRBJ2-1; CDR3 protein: CASASSGGDNEQFF; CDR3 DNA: TGCGCCAGCGCGTCTAGCGGGGGAGACAATGAGCAGTTCTTC
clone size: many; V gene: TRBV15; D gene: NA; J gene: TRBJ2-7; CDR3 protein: CATSRDHGTVTYEQYF; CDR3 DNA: TGTGCCACCAGCAGAGATCATGGGACGGTAACCTACGAGCAGTACTTC
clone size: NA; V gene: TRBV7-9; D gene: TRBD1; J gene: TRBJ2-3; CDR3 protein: CASSLDRQGRRDTQYF; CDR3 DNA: TGTGCCAGCAGCTTAGACAGACAGGGAAGGAGAGATACGCAGTATTTT
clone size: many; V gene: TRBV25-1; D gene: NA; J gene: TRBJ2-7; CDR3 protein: CASSRDLYEQYF; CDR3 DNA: TGTGCCAGCAGCCGAGATTTGTACGAGCAGTACTTC
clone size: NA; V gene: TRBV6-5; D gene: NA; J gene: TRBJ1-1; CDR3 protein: CASSPRDVPSNTEAFF; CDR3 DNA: TGTGCCAGCAGTCCAAGGGACGTTCCATCGAACACTGAAGCTTTCTTT
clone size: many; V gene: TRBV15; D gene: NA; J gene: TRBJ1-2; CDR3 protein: CATSRDRPGHYGYTF; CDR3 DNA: TGTGCCACCAGCAGAGATCGCCCGGGCCACTATGGCTACACCTTC
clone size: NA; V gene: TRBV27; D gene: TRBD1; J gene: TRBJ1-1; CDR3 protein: CASRKGQGRSEAFF; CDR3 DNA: TGTGCCAGCAGAAAGGGACAGGGAAGGTCTGAAGCTTTCTTT
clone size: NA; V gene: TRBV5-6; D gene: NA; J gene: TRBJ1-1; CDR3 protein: CASSPYRGAGLLNTEAFF; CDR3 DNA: TGTGCCAGCAGCCCGTATCGCGGGGCAGGTCTACTGAACACTGAAGCTTTCTTT
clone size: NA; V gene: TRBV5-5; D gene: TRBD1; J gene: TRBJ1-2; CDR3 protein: CASSKGQNAGDGYTF; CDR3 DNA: TGTGCCAGCAGCAAGGGACAGAATGCAGGGGATGGCTACACCTTC
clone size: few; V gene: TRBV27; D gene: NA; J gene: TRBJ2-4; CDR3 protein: CASTNRAKNIQYF; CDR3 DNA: TGTGCCAGCACAAATAGGGCCAAAAACATTCAGTACTTC
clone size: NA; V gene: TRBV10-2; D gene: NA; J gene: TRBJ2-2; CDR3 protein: CASSEAGVAGELFF; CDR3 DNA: TGCGCCAGCAGTGAGGCAGGGGTTGCCGGGGAGCTGTTTTTT
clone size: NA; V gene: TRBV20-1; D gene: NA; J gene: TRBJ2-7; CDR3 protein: CSARGPHRYEQYF; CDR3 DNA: TGCAGTGCTAGAGGGCCTCATCGTTACGAGCAGTACTTC
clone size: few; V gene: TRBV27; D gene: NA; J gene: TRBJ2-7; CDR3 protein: CASSSGLLNHEQYF; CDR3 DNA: TGTGCCAGCAGTTCGGGACTCTTAAACCACGAGCAGTACTTC